This T cell receptor (beta chain) was recovered during a study of blood T cell repertoires in COVID-19 (dated by TCRdb to 2020 to 2021). Regarding the research as a whole: The collaborator samples originated in the United States, Italy and Spain and spanned the acute and convalescent phases of COVID-19. The prospective study material was composed of cDNA or gDNA derived from T cells, B-cell-depleted T cells, or PBMCs. The dataset comprised deeply sampled blood TCRbeta repertoires from subjects exposed to, actively infected with, or recovered from COVID-19. The sample metadata nearly always contained a de-identified subject ID, COVID-19 status, age in years and sex. The repertoires were released in a freely available public database meant as a resource for research on the immune response to SARS-CoV-2. The samples were drawn from the first 160 participants of the ongoing ImmuneRACE study and from 1,254 subjects provided by 6 global collaborators. HLA class I and class II types, where available, came from metadata supplied by the sample provider rather than from assay-based typing. What the study reported, not specific to this receptor: Clinical and demographic metadata were provided uncurated, with the amount varying by source and participant.

Taken from cysteine to phenylalanine, the CDR3 has 13 residues. The only DNA kept is the CDR3, 39 bases in frame from the first base. Between the V and J ends, shortened by 4 bases and 4 bases respectively, the junction contains 8 bases. Taken from the germline V gene, the CDR1 and CDR2 loops are SNHLY and FYNNEI. Worth noting for this clone: There is no known antigen for this receptor. Qualities for individual bases were not recorded, and no much larger clone is one base off.

TCRbeta CDR3 regions were amplified from genomic DNA using the immunoSEQ Assay, a bias-controlled multiplex PCR. The paper's processing steps were these. The number of nucleated cells in each sample was estimated by amplification of reference gene primers within the assay. To quantify the absolute abundance of each unique TCRbeta CDR3 rearrangement, sequence reads were collapsed and filtered. Productive Simpson clonality was computed per sample as the square root of Simpson's diversity index over productive rearrangements. TCRdb re-hosts the immuneACCESS table, in-frame sequences only. Its copies lack some clones; in the studies checked, an unresolved V gene accounts for under half of them, and the cause for the rest is not known. V, J and clone size reflect that table, while D and trimming were determined from the DNA. The sample table contains roughly 94,000 clones; only one count was recorded for approximately 80% of them. 20% to 30% of the sample belongs to the ten largest clones.

The collaborating institutions used their own protocols to collect whole blood in K2EDTA tubes. For TCRbeta analysis, collaborator samples were shipped as frozen whole blood, as isolated PBMCs, or as DNA extracted from either sample type. This clonotype originated in a man in his fifties or sixties with acute or convalescent COVID-19. Sequencing was carried out using peripheral blood. The chain is assembled from TRBV2 and TRBJ2-1, and the D gene may be TRBD1, 6 bases matching. The DNA is TGTGCCAGCAGTGTACAGGGTTACAATGAGCAGTTCTTC. Its protein is CASSVQGYNEQFF.